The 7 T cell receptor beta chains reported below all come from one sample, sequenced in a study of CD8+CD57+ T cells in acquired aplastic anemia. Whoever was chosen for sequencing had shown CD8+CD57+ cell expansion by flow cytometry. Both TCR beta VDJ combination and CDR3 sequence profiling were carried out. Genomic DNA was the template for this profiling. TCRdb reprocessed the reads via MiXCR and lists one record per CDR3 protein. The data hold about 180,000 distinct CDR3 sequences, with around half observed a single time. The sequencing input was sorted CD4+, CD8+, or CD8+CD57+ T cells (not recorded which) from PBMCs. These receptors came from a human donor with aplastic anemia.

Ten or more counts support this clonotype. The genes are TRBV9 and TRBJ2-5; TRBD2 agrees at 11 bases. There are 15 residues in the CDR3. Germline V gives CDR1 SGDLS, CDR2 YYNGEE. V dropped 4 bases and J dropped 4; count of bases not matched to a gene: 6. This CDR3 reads CASSPGTSGVETQYF. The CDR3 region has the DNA TGTGCCAGCAGCCCCGGGACTAGCGGAGTAGAGACCCAGTACTTC.

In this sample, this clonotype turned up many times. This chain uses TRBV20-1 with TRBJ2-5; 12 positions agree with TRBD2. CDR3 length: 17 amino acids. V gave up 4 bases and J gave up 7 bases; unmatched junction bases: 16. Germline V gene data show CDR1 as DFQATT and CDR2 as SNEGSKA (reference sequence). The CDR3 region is CSANLRLRLAGARTQYF. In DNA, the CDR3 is TGCAGTGCTAACCTACGACTCCGACTAGCGGGGGCCAGGACCCAGTACTTC.

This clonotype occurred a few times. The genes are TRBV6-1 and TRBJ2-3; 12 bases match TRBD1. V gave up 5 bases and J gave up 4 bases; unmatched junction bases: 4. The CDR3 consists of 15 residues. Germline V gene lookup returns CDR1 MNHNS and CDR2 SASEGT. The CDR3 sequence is CASSTGTGGADTQYF. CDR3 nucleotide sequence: TGTGCCAGCAGTACCGGGACAGGGGGCGCAGATACGCAGTATTTT.

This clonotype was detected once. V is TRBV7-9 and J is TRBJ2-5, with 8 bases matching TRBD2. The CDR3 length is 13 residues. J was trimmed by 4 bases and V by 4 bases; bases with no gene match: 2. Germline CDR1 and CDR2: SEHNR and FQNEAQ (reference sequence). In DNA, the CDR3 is TGTGCCAGCAGCTCGGGGGGGGCAGAGACCCAGTACTTC. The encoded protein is CASSSGGAETQYF.

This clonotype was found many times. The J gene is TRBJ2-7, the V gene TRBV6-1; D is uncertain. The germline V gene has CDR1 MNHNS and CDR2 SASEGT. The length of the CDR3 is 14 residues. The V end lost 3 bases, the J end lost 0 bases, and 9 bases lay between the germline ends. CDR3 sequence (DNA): TGTGCCAGCAGTGAGGTCGGGCCCTCCTACGAGCAGTACTTC. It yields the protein CASSEVGPSYEQYF.

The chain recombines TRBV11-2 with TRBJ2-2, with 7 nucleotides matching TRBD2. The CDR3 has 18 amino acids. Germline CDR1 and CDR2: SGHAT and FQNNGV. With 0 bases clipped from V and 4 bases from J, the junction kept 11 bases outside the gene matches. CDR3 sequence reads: CASSLEWSGAVGTGELFF. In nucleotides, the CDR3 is TGTGCCAGCAGCTTAGAGTGGAGCGGGGCCGTCGGCACCGGGGAGCTGTTTTTT.

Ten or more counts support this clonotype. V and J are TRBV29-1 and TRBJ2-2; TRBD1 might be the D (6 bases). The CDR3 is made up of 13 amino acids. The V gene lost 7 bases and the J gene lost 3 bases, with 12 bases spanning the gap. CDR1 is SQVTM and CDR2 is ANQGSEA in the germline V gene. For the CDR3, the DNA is TGCAGCGCGCCCAGGACAGACACCGGGGAGCTGTTTTTT. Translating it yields CSAPRTDTGELFF.